The 27 T cell receptor beta chains below were found in one sample sequenced in a study of a mutant IDH1 vaccine in newly diagnosed glioma (dated by TCRdb to about 2021). The method was the immunoSEQ multiplex PCR assay. In its TCRdb copy, this immuneACCESS table keeps in-frame sequences only and misses some clones. Where compared with another copy, unresolved V genes explain less than half of these, and the others have no known cause. Here the sample has more than 25,000 clones; 65% to 80% occur a single time. 7.2% of the sample is held by the ten biggest clonotypes. Their antigen targets remain unknown. The time point label, read with the paper, signifies: week 5, during vaccination. Every vaccine dose consisted of 300 ug of a 20-mer mutant IDH1 peptide in Montanide, administered subcutaneously together with topical imiquimod. Sample: PBMCs, taken from a glioma patient whose treatment included an IDH1 peptide vaccine. Receptor source: a man aged 40-49 years with glioma. Some clones in this sample may be carry-over from other donors' samples.

Points on this clone: One end of the junction fails to match germline, which may point to a read error. The J gene is TRBJ1-1, the V gene TRBV29-1; 7 positions match TRBD1. CDR1 is SQVTM and CDR2 is ANQGSEA in the germline V gene. This CDR3 region has 13 residues. In nucleotides, the CDR3 is TGCAGCGTTCAAGACAGGGAGTGGAGTGAAGCTTTCTTT. It translates to CSVQDREWSEAFF.

The chain recombines TRBV28 with TRBJ1-1, with a weak D call TRBD1 (5 bases). Germline values: CDR1 MDHEN, CDR2 SYDVKM. The CDR3 is 17 residues long. V lost 4 bases and J lost 6, with 24 bases in between. This chain's CDR3 is CASSSHGRPLGGAEAFF. The CDR3 nucleotides read TGTGCCAGCAGTTCCCATGGGCGGCCATTGGGGGGGGCTGAAGCTTTCTTT.

V usage is TRBV15 and J usage is TRBJ2-7; 7 bases are shared with TRBD1. Germline CDR1 LNHNV, CDR2 YYDKDF (reference sequence). The CDR3 runs to 14 residues. V trimming: 4 bases; J trimming: 0 bases; junction bases outside the gene matches: 3. CDR3 sequence (DNA): TGTGCCACCAGCACAGGACAGGCCTCCTACGAGCAGTACTTC. Encoded protein: CATSTGQASYEQYF.

The CDR3 is CASSGLAGGPDTQYF. The DNA of the CDR3 is TGTGCCAGCAGTGGACTAGCGGGGGGGCCAGATACGCAGTATTTT. The J gene is TRBJ2-3, the V gene TRBV6-1; TRBD2 matches 14 bases. Germline V CDR1 and CDR2: MNHNS, SASEGT. Trimming removed 4 bases from V and 4 bases from J; junction bases left unmatched: 1. This CDR3 region has 15 residues.

The rearrangement links TRBV2 to TRBJ2-7; D not certain. Germline V gene lookup returns CDR1 SNHLY and CDR2 FYNNEI. Trimming removed 8 bases at V and 12 bases at J, with 17 bases between. The CDR3 loop spans 11 amino acids. CDR3: CASGVMAVAYF. CDR3 nucleotides: TGTGCCAGCGGGGTGATGGCAGTGGCGTACTTC.

The V call is TRBV5-4, the J call TRBJ1-6; D is undetermined. Trimming left V 4 bases short and J 3 bases short, with 11 bases between. The CDR3 is 15 residues long. Germline V lookup: CDR1 SGHNT, CDR2 YYREEE (reference sequence). The CDR3 DNA reads TGTGCCAGCAGCCCGACTGGGGACTATAATTCACCCCTCCACTTT. Translated, it gives CASSPTGDYNSPLHF. The full variable domain, rest sourced from reference TRBV5-4 and TRBJ1-6, is ETGVTQSPTHLIKTRGQQVTLRCSSQSGHNTVSWYQQALGQGPQFIFQYYREEENGRGNFPPRFSGLQFPNYSSELNVNALELDDSALYLCASSPTGDYNSPLHFGNGTRLTVT.

The chain recombines TRBV30 with TRBJ1-2, with a possible D match to TRBD1 (5 bases). The CDR3 runs 15 residues. Germline values: CDR1 GTSNPN, CDR2 SVGIG (reference sequence). The V gene lost 0 bases and the J gene lost 3 bases, with 14 bases spanning the gap. This CDR3 is CAWSVPLSGDYGYTF. As DNA, the CDR3 is TGTGCCTGGAGTGTACCGTTATCGGGGGACTATGGCTACACCTTC.

The gene calls are TRBV5-1 and TRBJ2-7, with 8 bases that match TRBD1. The CDR3 spans 18 residues. Germline assignment: CDR1 SGHRS and CDR2 YFSETQ. Trimming at V came to 1 base and at J to 2 bases, leaving 14 bases not matched to a gene. CDR3 nucleotides: TGCGCCAGCAGCTTGCTATTTAGGACGACAGGGGAACCCTACGAGCAGTACTTC. Protein: CASSLLFRTTGEPYEQYF.

The chain uses TRBV5-4 and TRBJ2-7, with D possibly matching TRBD2 (5 bases). This CDR3 is built from 13 residues. Germline loops: CDR1 SGHNT, CDR2 YYREEE (reference sequence). Trimming left V 4 bases short and J 4 bases short, with 12 bases between. The CDR3 loop is CASSLSAGYEQYF. In DNA form, the CDR3 reads TGTGCCAGCAGCCTCAGCGCGGGTTACGAGCAGTACTTC.

The J gene is TRBJ2-7, the V gene TRBV4-3; tentative D call: TRBD2 (6 bases). This CDR3 contains 17 residues. The germline V gene has CDR1 LGHNA and CDR2 YSLEER. The germline V and J ends were trimmed by 4 bases and 7 bases, with 26 bases remaining between them. The CDR3 is CASSLNFPGLLGGEQYF. The CDR3 DNA follows: TGCGCCAGCAGCCTAAACTTCCCGGGACTCCTAGGAGGTGAGCAGTACTTC.

This clone was observed a single time. V usage is TRBV6-1 and J usage is TRBJ1-5; 8 positions agree with TRBD1. CDR3 length: 15 residues. Trimming at V came to 4 bases and at J to 4 bases, leaving 6 bases not matched to a gene. Per the germline V gene, CDR1 is MNHNS and CDR2 is SASEGT. The CDR3 DNA reads TGTGCCAGCAGTGCCTATAGGACAGGGAATCAGCCCCAGCATTTT. As protein: CASSAYRTGNQPQHF.

This clone was detected once. This rearrangement joins TRBV6-1 to TRBJ2-7; D gene unclear. The CDR3 runs 12 residues. Trimming stripped 0 bases from V and 4 bases from J, with 4 bases between. Per germline, CDR1 MNHNS and CDR2 SASEGT. The CDR3 nucleotides read TGTGCCAGCAGTGAAGCCAAATACGAGCAGTACTTC. Translation: CASSEAKYEQYF.

This chain's CDR3 is CASSLVYGPSYNEQFF. As DNA, the CDR3 is TGTGCCAGCAGCTTAGTGTACGGACCCTCCTACAATGAGCAGTTCTTC. The chain combines TRBV7-2 with TRBJ2-1, with D hard to call. The CDR3 is 16 amino acids. V shed 1 base and J shed 0 bases, with 10 bases lying between them. Germline V gene data show CDR1 as SGHTA and CDR2 as FQGNSA.

Only one count was recorded for this clone. The genes are TRBV6-5 and TRBJ1-1; a weak D match, TRBD1 (5 bases). The V gene lost 2 bases and the J gene lost 0 bases, with 13 bases spanning the gap. The CDR3 consists of 16 residues. CDR1 and CDR2 from the germline V gene are MNHEY and SVGAGI. CDR3 in amino acids: CASSYGSGIMNTEAFF. In nucleotides, the CDR3 is TGTGCCAGCAGTTACGGCTCAGGGATCATGAACACTGAAGCTTTCTTT.

The J gene is TRBJ2-1, the V gene TRBV7-2; tentatively, D is TRBD1 or TRBD2 (5 bases each). Germline V gene lookup returns CDR1 SGHTA and CDR2 FQGNSA. This CDR3 spans 13 amino acids. V lost 4 bases and J lost 5, with 9 bases in between. This CDR3 reads CASSSGPNNEQFF. Written as DNA, the CDR3 is TGTGCCAGCAGCTCGGGACCGAACAATGAGCAGTTCTTC. Combining the CDR3 with reference TRBV7-2 and TRBJ2-1 gives the whole variable domain GAGVSQSPSNKVTEKGKDVELRCDPISGHTALYWYRQSLGQGLEFLIYFQGNSAPDKSGLPSDRFSAERTGGSVSTLTIQRTQQEDSAVYLCASSSGPNNEQFFGPGTRLTVL.

The chain carries TRBV9 and TRBJ2-2; D unresolved. The ends were cut back, 0 bases at V and 2 bases at J, with 8 bases in the middle. The germline gives CDR1 SGDLS, CDR2 YYNGEE. This CDR3 region has 15 residues. In DNA form, the CDR3 reads TGTGCCAGCAGCGTAGTGGGAACCAACACCGGGGAGCTGTTTTTT. It specifies CASSVVGTNTGELFF.

This chain joins TRBV13 and TRBJ2-7; no definite D call. The CDR3 sequence is 15 residues long. Trimming took off 0 bases at V and 3 bases at J, with 12 bases between the two ends. Per germline, CDR1 PRHDT and CDR2 FYEKMQ (reference sequence). For the CDR3, the DNA is TGTGCCAGCAGCTTAGGCGCAGGCTTTGGCTACGAGCAGTACTTC. This encodes CASSLGAGFGYEQYF.

The rearrangement links TRBV5-5 to TRBJ2-7; D is possibly TRBD1 (6 bases). The CDR3 spans 14 residues. Looked up from germline, CDR1 is SGHKS and CDR2 is YYEKEE (reference sequence). Trimming shortened V by 4 bases and J by 0 bases, and 11 bases separated the two germline ends. CDR3 loop: CASSADSYSYEQYF. CDR3 nucleotide sequence: TGTGCCAGCAGCGCGGACAGTTACTCCTACGAGCAGTACTTC.

The genes are TRBV6-5 and TRBJ1-6, with no clear D. CDR1 MNHEY and CDR2 SVGAGI come from the germline V gene. V was clipped by 0 bases and J by 9 bases, with 9 bases between them. The CDR3 is 14 amino acids. Here the CDR3 DNA reads TGTGCCAGCAGTTACTCAGGGTTTCTTTCACCCCTCCACTTT. Translation gives CASSYSGFLSPLHF.

The V call is TRBV4-3, the J call TRBJ1-1; the D is unclear. The V end lost 1 base, the J end lost 5 bases, and 14 bases lay between the germline ends. Germline CDR1 and CDR2: LGHNA and YSLEER. CDR3 length equals 15 residues. The CDR3 protein is CASSQGFERGTEAFF. The DNA of the CDR3 is TGCGCCAGCAGCCAAGGTTTTGAGCGCGGGACTGAAGCTTTCTTT.

This sequence joins TRBV30 and TRBJ1-6; the D gene is possibly TRBD1 (5 bases). Trimming cost V 4 bases and J 8 bases, with 15 bases left between them. Germline V gene data show CDR1 as GTSNPN and CDR2 as SVGIG (reference sequence). The length of the CDR3 is 14 residues. The CDR3: CAWTGGARHSPLHF. CDR3 bases: TGTGCCTGGACAGGAGGGGCGCGACATTCACCCCTCCACTTT.

The chain links TRBV30 to TRBJ1-3; D might be TRBD1 (5 bases). With 7 bases removed from V and 3 bases from J, the gap between germline ends came to 13 bases. Germline CDR1 GTSNPN, CDR2 SVGIG (reference sequence). The CDR3 loop spans 13 amino acids. CDR3 nucleotide sequence: TGTGCCTTCCTCCGGGGCGGTGGAAACACCATATATTTT. Its translation: CAFLRGGGNTIYF.

This clone has only one observation. CDR3 sequence (DNA): TGTGCCAGCAGCCTTCATCCCTCGACTAGCGGGAGCCGGTACGAGCAGTACTTC. It is translated as CASSLHPSTSGSRYEQYF. The J gene is TRBJ2-7, the V gene TRBV7-6; the match to TRBD2 covers 12 bases. CDR1 SGHVS and CDR2 FNYEAQ come from the germline V gene. J was trimmed by 4 bases and V by 5 bases; bases with no gene match: 15. CDR3 size: 18 residues. Supplemented by reference TRBV7-6 and TRBJ2-7, the full variable domain reads GAGVSQSPRYKVTKRGQDVALRCDPISGHVSLYWYRQALGQGPEFLTYFNYEAQQDKSGLPNDRFSAERPEGSISTLTIQRTEQRDSAMYRCASSLHPSTSGSRYEQYFGPGTRLTVT.

The V call is TRBV6-5, the J call TRBJ2-1; maybe TRBD1 (5 bases). The CDR3 runs 15 residues. From germline, CDR1 is MNHEY and CDR2 SVGAGI. With 5 bases removed from V and 4 bases from J, the gap between germline ends came to 15 bases. In DNA, the CDR3 is TGTGCCAGCAGTATAACAGGAAGAGAGTACAATGAGCAGTTCTTC. This translates into CASSITGREYNEQFF.

The chain links TRBV19 to TRBJ1-2; D not resolved. From germline, CDR1 is LNHDA and CDR2 SQIVND (reference sequence). V was cut by 7 bases and J by 4 bases, with 19 bases left in between. The CDR3 is 15 amino acids. CDR3 coding DNA: TGTGCCAGTACTCTCCCCCAGCGCCCTGGCTATGGCTACACCTTC. As protein: CASTLPQRPGYGYTF.

The chain joins TRBV10-3 to TRBJ1-6; no clear D. CDR1 and CDR2 (germline): ENHRY, SYGVKD. The ends were cut back, 0 bases at V and 3 bases at J, with 12 bases in the middle. The CDR3 covers 17 residues. The CDR3 nucleotides read TGTGCCATCAGTGAGTCTCGAGGCCCTCTCTATAATTCACCCCTCCACTTT. Translation gives CAISESRGPLYNSPLHF.

This chain links TRBV5-1 with TRBJ1-2; no definite D call. CDR1 and CDR2 from the germline V gene are SGHRS and YFSETQ. The V and J ends lost 5 bases and 0 bases respectively, with 17 bases between them. CDR3 length equals 16 residues. CDR3 coding DNA: TGCGCCAGCAGTCCCCAAGATGGGGTGACTAACTATGGCTACACCTTC. Translation: CASSPQDGVTNYGYTF. The full variable domain, completed using reference TRBV5-1 and TRBJ1-2, is KAGVTQTPRYLIKTRGQQVTLSCSPISGHRSVSWYQQTPGQGLQFLFEYFSETQRNKGNFPGRFSGRQFSNSRSEMNVSTLELGDSALYLCASSPQDGVTNYGYTFGSGTRLTVV.